This record looks at one T cell receptor (beta chain) sequence and its context. The antigen is unknown. Assay used: immunoSEQ multiplex PCR; TCRdb lists only in-frame clones, some missing. The table lists 25,000 to 35,000 clones, 84% of them singletons, with approximately 0.81% in the top ten. The data belong to a study of PD-1 blockade in classical Hodgkin lymphoma. Regarding time point: cycle 4 day 1 (C4D1), after 6 weeks of nivolumab. No patient escaped relapse after autologous stem cell transplantation, and brentuximab vedotin exposure varied. Out of thawed PBMCs, magnetic negative selection purified CD4+ T cells. The CDR3 runs 13 residues. With 4 bases removed from V and 0 bases from J, the gap between germline ends came to 6 bases. Per germline, CDR1 KGHSH and CDR2 LQKENI. The study, taken as a whole, reports: Complete responders' diversity at baseline resembled that of newly diagnosed patients. Among the patients, those starting nivolumab under 1 year after ASCT were excluded. Repertoire differences have undefined causes, possibly disease activity or prior therapy. Reported baseline diversity: healthy donors highest, relapsed/refractory patients lowest.

The TCR originated in a human donor with classical Hodgkin lymphoma. The starting material was CD4+ T cells from blood, obtained before the fourth cycle of nivolumab. This chain connects TRBV18 to TRBJ1-2, with D maybe TRBD1 (6 bases). The CDR3 loop reads CASSRDTNYGYTF. In nucleotides, the CDR3 is TGTGCCAGCTCACGGGACACTAACTATGGCTACACCTTC.